These 22 T cell receptor beta chains originate from one sample sequenced in a study of identical twins. TCRdb called the 5' RACE reads again in MiXCR, with one record for every CDR3 protein. Among 350,000 to 500,000 distinct CDR3 sequences listed, approximately 17% were seen once. The specimen sequenced was naive T cells sorted from blood. These receptors were taken from a man over 45 in good health.

The V and J genes are TRBV2 and TRBJ2-3; 8 bases align to TRBD2. Germline V gene lookup returns CDR1 SNHLY and CDR2 FYNNEI. J gave up 0 bases and V 3 bases, and 2 bases lay outside the gene matches. This CDR3 is 15 amino acids long. CDR3 sequence (DNA): TGTGCCAGCAGTGACCAGCGGGGGAGCACAGATACGCAGTATTTT. Amino acids: CASSDQRGSTDTQYF.

This clonotype was observed at least ten times. The chain carries TRBV29-1 and TRBJ1-4; no firm D call. Germline values: CDR1 SQVTM, CDR2 ANQGSEA. The CDR3 is 11 amino acids. The ends were cut back, 6 bases at V and 7 bases at J, with 9 bases in the middle. CDR3 residues: CSVRTVEKLFF. The CDR3 DNA reads as TGCAGCGTCCGGACGGTTGAAAAACTGTTTTTT.

This clonotype was found many times. Given a much more abundant clone one base away, this may be a read error. CDR3 sequence (DNA): TGCGCCAGCAGCTGGGGACAGTACAATGAGCAGTTCTTC. Translating it yields CASSWGQYNEQFF. The J gene is TRBJ2-1, the V gene TRBV5-1; TRBD1 agrees at 7 bases. The CDR3 has 13 amino acids. Germline assignment: CDR1 SGHRS and CDR2 YFSETQ. The V gene end was trimmed by 3 bases and the J gene end by 4 bases; junction bases not matched to a gene: 1.

The chain has TRBV27 and TRBJ2-1; 10 bases align to TRBD2. With V trimmed by 5 bases and J by 7 bases, 8 bases remained unmatched. The germline gives CDR1 MNHEY, CDR2 SMNVEV (reference sequence). The CDR3 totals 15 residues. The CDR3 bases are TGTGCCAGCAGTCCAGGACTAGCGGCCCCAAATGAGCAGTTCTTC. Its translation: CASSPGLAAPNEQFF.

This clonotype has only a few counts. The chain has TRBV12-3 or TRBV12-4 and TRBJ2-3, with a tentative D call TRBD1 (5 bases). CDR3 size: 13 residues. The V and J ends lost 6 bases and 6 bases respectively, with 13 bases between them. CDR3 bases: TGTGCCAGCAGGCTAGGGGCTGGGGATACGCAGTATTTT. Its translation is CASRLGAGDTQYF.

As concerns this clonotype: This could be a read error, since a much larger clone is one nucleotide away. The chain employs TRBV9 and TRBJ2-1, with D maybe TRBD1 (5 bases). This CDR3 has 15 amino acids. The V gene's germline CDR1 is SGDLS and CDR2 YYNGEE. The CDR3 sequence: CASSVEGLVLDEQLF. As DNA, the CDR3 is TGTGCCAGCAGCGTAGAGGGGCTAGTCCTCGATGAGCAGCTCTTC. Full variable domain (missing parts from reference TRBV9 and TRBJ2-1): DSGVTQTPKHLITATGQRVTLRCSPRSGDLSVYWYQQSLDQGLQFLIQYYNGEERAKGNILERFSAQQFPDLHSELNLSSLELGDSALYFCASSVEGLVLDEQLFGPGTRLTVL.

This clonotype has more than one count but fewer than ten. The chain recombines TRBV6-1 with TRBJ2-1; TRBD1 is a possible D gene (6 bases). Trimming pared 7 bases from V and 0 bases from J, leaving 13 bases between. The CDR3 covers 15 residues. The germline gives CDR1 MNHNS, CDR2 SASEGT. CDR3 sequence reads: CASNPQGSSYNEQFF. As DNA, the CDR3 is TGTGCCAGCAATCCCCAGGGGAGCTCCTACAATGAGCAGTTCTTC.

The gene calls are TRBV4-1 and TRBJ2-1, with 7 bases lining up with TRBD2. After removal of 0 bases from V and 1 base from J, the junction contained 6 bases not matched to a gene. The CDR3 extends over 17 amino acids. Germline V gene data show CDR1 as MGHRA and CDR2 as YSYEKL. The CDR3 is CASSQDQTAGSYNEQFF. Written as DNA, the CDR3 is TGCGCCAGCAGCCAAGATCAGACAGCGGGATCCTACAATGAGCAGTTCTTC.

This clonotype has more than one count but fewer than ten. This chain links TRBV7-2 with TRBJ2-1, with D unclear. Germline V gene sequence: CDR1 SGHTA, CDR2 FQGNSA. V gave up 0 bases and J gave up 0 bases, with 6 bases separating them. This CDR3 has 15 amino acids. The DNA for the CDR3 is TGTGCCAGCAGCTTAGCCTGGAGCTCCTACAATGAGCAGTTCTTC. Encoded protein: CASSLAWSSYNEQFF.

This clonotype was counted only a few times. V usage is TRBV20-1 and J usage is TRBJ2-1; 8 bases match TRBD2. The CDR3 contains 15 residues. The ends lost 5 bases at V and 2 bases at J; junction bases unmatched: 8. The germline gives CDR1 DFQATT, CDR2 SNEGSKA (reference sequence). The CDR3 loop reads CSAGRGDITYNEQFF. CDR3 coding DNA: TGCAGTGCTGGGCGGGGGGATATAACCTACAATGAGCAGTTCTTC.

This clonotype was seen repeatedly, ten times or more. The rearrangement links TRBV12-3 or TRBV12-4 to TRBJ2-1; D possibly corresponds to TRBD1 (6 bases). The CDR3 sequence is 13 residues long. Trimming left V 6 bases short and J 4 bases short, with 10 bases between. The CDR3 here is CASRSGVYNEQFF. For the CDR3, the DNA is TGTGCCAGCAGATCAGGGGTTTACAATGAGCAGTTCTTC.

CDR3 DNA sequence: TGCAGTGCTAGAGATCGGGGACTAGCGGGTATATCGGGCGAGCAGTACTTC. Encoded protein: CSARDRGLAGISGEQYF. The chain employs TRBV20-1 and TRBJ2-7; 12 bases are a match to TRBD2. The V gene end was trimmed by 0 bases and the J gene end by 6 bases; junction bases not matched to a gene: 12. CDR1 and CDR2 from the germline V gene are DFQATT and SNEGSKA (reference sequence). The CDR3 extends over 17 amino acids.

This clonotype was counted between two and nine times. This rearrangement joins TRBV10-3 to TRBJ2-4; 9 bases are a match to TRBD2. The germline gives CDR1 ENHRY, CDR2 SYGVKD. V shed 3 bases, J shed 0 bases, and the junction held 21 bases outside the gene matches. This CDR3 comprises 22 residues. The CDR3 is CAISDRRGSGSAGPLAKNIQYF. The CDR3 nucleotides read TGTGCCATCAGTGACAGAAGGGGTAGCGGGAGCGCCGGACCACTAGCCAAAAACATTCAGTACTTC.

This chain joins TRBV4-3 and TRBJ1-6; D unclear. Trimming shortened V by 1 base and J by 0 bases, and 7 bases separated the two germline ends. Germline V gene sequence: CDR1 LGHNA, CDR2 YSLEER. The CDR3 is 16 amino acids. CDR3 DNA sequence: TGCGCCAGCAGCCAAGCTAGCAGCTCCTATAATTCACCCCTCCACTTT. Translated: CASSQASSSYNSPLHF.

V and J are TRBV5-6 and TRBJ2-4; TRBD1 is a possible D gene (6 bases). Germline lookup yields CDR1 SGHDT and CDR2 YYEEEE. With 0 bases removed from V and 10 bases from J, the gap between germline ends came to 17 bases. The CDR3 is made up of 15 amino acids. In DNA, the CDR3 is TGTGCCAGCAGCTTGGCGCAGGGGCCGGTGGGGATTCAGTACTTC. Translating it yields CASSLAQGPVGIQYF.

There are many counts of this clonotype. The genes are TRBV15 and TRBJ1-4; D call uncertain. V gave up 5 bases and J gave up 6 bases, with 19 bases separating them. Germline V gives CDR1 LNHNV, CDR2 YYDKDF (reference sequence). The length of the CDR3 is 16 residues. The CDR3 is CATSHPTRVEDEKLFF. The CDR3, as DNA: TGTGCCACCAGCCACCCAACAAGGGTAGAGGATGAAAAACTGTTTTTT.

This clonotype was detected only a few times. The chain has TRBV11-2 and TRBJ2-7; 11 bases map to TRBD2. The CDR3 has 16 amino acids. Germline values: CDR1 SGHAT, CDR2 FQNNGV. V was pared by 5 bases and J by 6 bases, with 12 bases of the junction left unmatched. The CDR3 DNA sequence: TGTGCCAGCAGCGCAAACATCGGGACTAGCGGTGGCGAGCAGTACTTC. It is translated as CASSANIGTSGGEQYF.

This clonotype was found a few times. J is TRBJ1-1 and V is TRBV15, with 7 bases aligning to TRBD1. V lost 5 bases, J lost 0 bases, and 6 bases stayed unmatched. Germline CDR1 LNHNV, CDR2 YYDKDF (reference sequence). This CDR3 region has 15 residues. The CDR3, as DNA: TGTGCCACCAGCGGCCGGGACAGAATGAACACTGAAGCTTTCTTT. Translated: CATSGRDRMNTEAFF.

This clonotype was observed at least ten times. The chain uses TRBV29-1 and TRBJ1-1; D is ambiguous. Germline V gene data show CDR1 as SQVTM and CDR2 as ANQGSEA. The length of the CDR3 is 12 residues. V lost 3 bases, J lost 0 bases, and 5 bases lay in between. The CDR3 is CSVDRLNTEAFF. In DNA form, the CDR3 reads TGCAGCGTTGACAGGTTGAACACTGAAGCTTTCTTT.

This clonotype showed up just a few times. The chain links TRBV28 to TRBJ1-2; D is perhaps TRBD1 (5 bases). This CDR3 region has 14 residues. Trimming took off 7 bases at V and 4 bases at J, with 16 bases between the two ends. Per germline, CDR1 MDHEN and CDR2 SYDVKM. CDR3 coding DNA: TGTGCCAGCACCACAGGAGGGGACCTCTATGGCTACACCTTC. It encodes CASTTGGDLYGYTF.

This clonotype has only a few counts. This chain connects TRBV28 to TRBJ2-5; D unresolved. The CDR3 length is 15 residues. V was cut by 6 bases and J by 5 bases, with 19 bases left in between. Germline V gene sequence: CDR1 MDHEN, CDR2 SYDVKM. The CDR3 DNA follows: TGTGCCAGCAGCCGGGCCGGATTAAGGTGGGAGACCCAGTACTTC. Translating it yields CASSRAGLRWETQYF. Variable domain in full (rest from reference TRBV28 and TRBJ2-5): DVKVTQSSRYLVKRTGEKVFLECVQDMDHENMFWYRQDPGLGLRLIYFSYDVKMKEKGDIPEGYSVSREKKERFSLILESASTNQTSMYLCASSRAGLRWETQYFGPGTRLLVL.

Note on this clonotype: Given a much more abundant clone one base away, this may be a read error. The chain carries TRBV11-2 and TRBJ2-3, with D tentatively TRBD2 (7 bases). The V gene's germline CDR1 is SGHAT and CDR2 FQNNGV. The CDR3 sequence is 13 residues long. This CDR3 reads CTSSLGGVDTQYF. In DNA, the CDR3 is TGTACCAGCAGCTTAGGGGGGGTAGATACGCAGTATTTT.